The 15 T cell receptor beta chains below all came from one sample that was sequenced in a study of neurological immune-mediated disorders. TCRdb passed the 5' RACE reads through MiXCR, listing each CDR3 protein once. The sample consists of 50,000 or so distinct CDR3 sequences, approximately 10% of them appearing once. Source material: PBMCs. Receptors were obtained from a woman between 40 and 55 years old with HTLV-1-associated myelopathy (HAM/TSP).

This clonotype was counted many times. The chain combines TRBV4-1 with TRBJ2-7; D is unresolved. Germline lookup yields CDR1 MGHRA and CDR2 YSYEKL. The V gene lost 0 bases and the J gene lost 4 bases, with 7 bases spanning the gap. The CDR3 has 13 residues. The CDR3 spells CASSQDLSYEQYF. CDR3 in DNA: TGCGCCAGCAGCCAAGATTTGTCGTACGAGCAGTACTTC.

This clonotype was seen many times. V usage is TRBV14 and J usage is TRBJ2-7; D unclear. Trimming stripped 1 base from V and 2 bases from J, with 0 bases between. This CDR3 is 11 amino acids long. The V gene's germline CDR1 is SGHDN and CDR2 FVKESK. CDR3 coding DNA: TGTGCCAGCAGCCAAGCCTACGAGCAGTACTTC. Its translation is CASSQAYEQYF.

In its sample, this clonotype was seen many times. This chain joins TRBV28 and TRBJ1-1; D is uncertain. Trimming removed 1 base from V and 9 bases from J, with 6 bases in between. CDR3 length: 11 amino acids. The germline CDR1 and CDR2 sequences are MDHEN and SYDVKM. The CDR3 spells CASSLSGKAFF. The CDR3 DNA is TGTGCCAGCAGTTTATCGGGGAAAGCTTTCTTT. The whole variable domain, remainder taken from reference TRBV28 and TRBJ1-1, is DVKVTQSSRYLVKRTGEKVFLECVQDMDHENMFWYRQDPGLGLRLIYFSYDVKMKEKGDIPEGYSVSREKKERFSLILESASTNQTSMYLCASSLSGKAFFGQGTRLTVV.

This clonotype was found many times. V usage is TRBV29-1 and J usage is TRBJ1-2; D is unresolved. CDR1 and CDR2 from the germline V gene are SQVTM and ANQGSEA. The V gene lost 3 bases and the J gene lost 4 bases, with 6 bases spanning the gap. The CDR3 consists of 11 residues. The CDR3 sequence: CSVEILYGYTF. The CDR3 DNA is TGCAGCGTTGAGATCCTCTATGGCTACACCTTC.

This clonotype was seen at least ten times. The chain employs TRBV29-1 and TRBJ2-7; D not resolved. The CDR3 is 12 residues long. Germline CDR1 SQVTM, CDR2 ANQGSEA. The germline V and J ends were trimmed by 6 bases and 3 bases, with 12 bases remaining between them. CDR3 region: CSVRATNYEQYF. The CDR3 bases are TGCAGCGTCCGGGCCACGAACTACGAGCAGTACTTC.

This clonotype was counted at least ten times. The rearrangement links TRBV25-1 to TRBJ1-5; 8 bases line up with TRBD1. CDR1 is MGHDK and CDR2 is SYGVNS in the germline V gene. Trimming cost V 4 bases and J 9 bases; bases outside gene matches: 8. This CDR3 comprises 14 residues. CDR3: CASSGTGRGGPQHF. The CDR3 coding sequence is TGTGCCAGCAGTGGGACAGGGAGGGGCGGGCCCCAGCATTTT.

In this sample, this clonotype turned up many times. The chain carries TRBV7-9 and TRBJ1-4; D gene uncertain. Trimming removed 5 bases at V and 7 bases at J, with 8 bases between. The germline V gene encodes CDR1 SEHNR and CDR2 FQNEAQ (reference sequence). There are 12 residues in the CDR3. The CDR3 here is CASSLRSEKLFF. The CDR3 nucleotides are TGTGCCAGCAGCCTCCGGAGTGAAAAACTGTTTTTT. The full variable domain, completed using reference TRBV7-9 and TRBJ1-4, is DTGVSQNPRHKITKRGQNVTFRCDPISEHNRLYWYRQTLGQGPEFLTYFQNEAQLEKSRLLSDRFSAERPKGSFSTLEIQRTEQGDSAMYLCASSLRSEKLFFGSGTQLSVL.

This clonotype was counted at least ten times. V gene TRBV5-6 combines with J gene TRBJ1-2; D is unresolved. The CDR3 spans 14 residues. The germline V and J ends were trimmed by 0 bases and 2 bases, with 8 bases remaining between them. Germline CDR1 SGHDT, CDR2 YYEEEE. As DNA, the CDR3 is TGTGCCAGCAGCTTGGTAGGTCGGAACTATGGCTACACCTTC. Protein: CASSLVGRNYGYTF.

This clonotype has ten or more counts. The rearrangement uses TRBV10-3 and TRBJ1-2; unclear D gene. The V and J ends lost 0 bases and 4 bases respectively, with 9 bases between them. Germline assignment: CDR1 ENHRY and CDR2 SYGVKD. There are 14 residues in the CDR3. In DNA, the CDR3 is TGTGCCATCAGTGAGTCGAGGGTCAGCTATGGCTACACCTTC. Amino acids: CAISESRVSYGYTF.

This clonotype was seen ten or more times. This chain uses TRBV20-1 with TRBJ1-3; 7 nucleotides align to TRBD1. The CDR3 spans 13 residues. V lost 6 bases to trimming and J lost 1 base; unmatched junction nucleotides: 3. In germline, CDR1 is DFQATT, CDR2 SNEGSKA (reference sequence). The CDR3 nucleotides are TGCAGTGCGAACAGGGGATCTGGAAACACCATATATTTT. Protein product: CSANRGSGNTIYF.

In its sample, this clonotype was seen a few times. The chain joins TRBV7-2 to TRBJ2-7; 7 bases line up with TRBD1. Germline V gives CDR1 SGHTA, CDR2 FQGNSA. This CDR3 is 15 amino acids long. V trimming: 2 bases; J trimming: 0 bases; junction bases outside the gene matches: 4. The CDR3 protein is CASSLLGQVSYEQYF. CDR3 DNA: TGTGCCAGCAGCTTATTAGGACAGGTCTCCTACGAGCAGTACTTC.

This clonotype has at least ten counts. The chain employs TRBV19 and TRBJ2-1; 10 bases are a match to TRBD2. This CDR3 comprises 13 residues. CDR1 is LNHDA, CDR2 SQIVND, per germline (reference sequence). The V and J ends lost 7 bases and 13 bases, in that order; junction bases with no gene match: 10. The CDR3 nucleotides are TGTGCCAGTAATCTAGCGGGGGCGCGAGGACAGTTCTTC. Protein product: CASNLAGARGQFF.

This clonotype came up many times. The chain has TRBV4-3 and TRBJ2-1; D unclear. Germline values: CDR1 LGHNA, CDR2 YSLEER. The CDR3 consists of 18 residues. Trimming took 1 base from V and 0 from J, leaving 16 bases between them. CDR3 residues: CASSQGSSVYSSYNEQFF. The DNA of the CDR3 is TGCGCCAGCAGCCAAGGCTCGAGCGTGTATAGCTCCTACAATGAGCAGTTCTTC.

In its sample, this clonotype was seen many times. The chain couples TRBV4-1 to TRBJ1-4; TRBD1 is a possible D gene (6 bases). V gave up 2 bases and J gave up 0 bases, with 25 bases separating them. This CDR3 comprises 21 residues. The germline CDR1 and CDR2 sequences are MGHRA and YSYEKL. The CDR3 spells CASSQNRILGGRIATNEKLFF. CDR3 nucleotides: TGCGCCAGCAGCCAAAATCGAATTTTAGGGGGACGGATTGCAACTAATGAAAAACTGTTTTTT.

In its sample, this clonotype was seen many times. The J gene is TRBJ2-5, the V gene TRBV5-1; 10 positions agree with TRBD1. CDR3 length equals 18 residues. Germline values: CDR1 SGHRS, CDR2 YFSETQ. V trimming: 4 bases; J trimming: 2 bases; junction bases outside the gene matches: 14. CDR3 sequence (DNA): TGCGCCAGCAGCATCGGGGGGACAGGGGATTGGGGTCAAGAGACCCAGTACTTC. It specifies CASSIGGTGDWGQETQYF.